This TCR beta chain was retrieved from a study of regulatory T cells in long-lasting Graves disease (dated by TCRdb to the early 2020s). Some background on the complete study: Persistent Graves' disease meant more than 5 years of antithyroid drug treatment with TSH receptor autoantibodies that stayed positive. Patients with persistent Graves' disease were compared with patients with newly diagnosed Graves' disease using TCR sequencing and RNA sequencing of peripheral blood. The study took place in China and was registered as a clinical trial. A total of about 35 samples underwent TCR sequencing, from around 13 patients with persistent Graves' disease and 20 or so patients with newly diagnosed Graves' disease. Antithyroid drugs had been taken for approximately ten years on average by persistent Graves' disease patients in the clinical cohort. Study-wide findings and limitations: The authors acknowledged the small sample size as a limitation that may reduce accuracy. TRBV28, TRBJ1-2 and TRBJ2-5 were preferentially used in persistent disease, while TRBV20-1 and TRBJ2-1 were favored in newly diagnosed disease. Peripheral blood alone was examined, since thyroid tissue, which constituted the primary lesion, could not be accessed. Persistent patients shared more public clonotypes among themselves (around 2,800) than newly diagnosed patients did (about 970). Persistent Graves' disease patients showed lower TCR Shannon entropy and fewer highly expanded clones than newly diagnosed patients, suggesting clonal expansion. Sequencing and analysis were restricted to the TCR beta chain.

The CDR3, cysteine through phenylalanine, is 15 amino acids long. The only DNA kept is the CDR3, 45 bases in frame from the first base. V gives up 6 bases and J gives up 2 bases, and the segment between their germline ends measures 14 bases. The library was generated by multiplex PCR. The instrument was an Illumina HiSeq 4000. CDR3 regions were amplified by Arm-PCR with iRepertoire HTBI primers to construct TCR beta libraries. Before sequencing, the PCR products underwent gel purification. Regarding the original processing steps: Across samples, 55 to 80 TRBV and 13 to 15 TRBJ segments were identified and used for gene usage analysis of CDR3 amino acid clonotypes. COPE and FqMerger were used to merge filtered high-quality paired reads into contigs. Contigs were aligned with BLAST to IMGT TRBV, TRBD and TRBJ reference genes, and CDR3 was defined per IMGT. Any clonotype with a frequency above 0.1% was classified as a highly expanded clone. Shannon entropy was used to measure repertoire diversity, and the Gini coefficient was used to measure V-J evenness. A clonotype was considered public if more than one individual shared it. In-frame beta chains were kept once TCRdb had trimmed the public reads at Q25 with fastp and called clones with MiXCR. Each entry merges the rows of one CDR3 protein and shows their most common DNA and genes. These V and J calls rely on TCRdb rather than the paper's analysis. This sample comprises around 460,000 distinct CDR3 sequences, about 20% of them detected only once. The ten largest clonotypes hold about 12% of the sample.

Reading the label with the study, this specimen's time point is: persistent/refractory GD, antithyroid drugs over 5 years with positive TRAb. For both TCR sequencing and RNA sequencing, RNA was extracted from PBMCs in TRIzol. Graves' disease was diagnosed according to American Thyroid Association guidelines. Patients for the study were recruited at an endocrinology department in Xi'an, China. Each patient gave 7 to 9.5 milliliters of peripheral blood, collected in an EDTA anticoagulant tube. Ficoll Paque Plus density gradient separation was used to isolate PBMCs, and no further T cell sorting was performed. An Agilent 2100 Bioanalyzer and agarose gel were used to assess RNA quality, and a NanoDrop 2000 was used to measure RNA concentration. This clonotype was seen repeatedly, ten times or more. No cognate antigen has been identified for it. One base away there is no much larger clone; base qualities are not given.

The rearranged chain carries TRBV12-3 or TRBV12-4 and TRBJ1-3, with TRBD1 perhaps the D gene, on 6 matching bases. This sequence was found in a female donor with Graves disease. The material was peripheral blood mononuclear cells (PBMCs), obtained when the disease was refractory, from a patient treated with antithyroid drugs. In nucleotide form, the sequence is TGTGCCAGCAGGGCTACAGGGATACCTGGAAACACCATATATTTT. It specifies CASRATGIPGNTIYF.